A selection of T cell receptor beta chains follows, all from one sample in a study of regulatory T cells in long-lasting Graves disease. MiXCR was run by TCRdb on the multiplex PCR reads, yielding one entry per CDR3 protein. Of more than 650,000 distinct CDR3 sequences listed, about 30% are singletons. Source: peripheral blood mononuclear cells (PBMCs), taken when the disease was refractory, from a patient treated with antithyroid drugs. These receptors all stem from a female donor with Graves disease. Each CDR3 is given without its conserved first and last residue. A D gene is named only where the DNA matches it firmly.

CDR3 protein: ASSLGGQGATNEKLF; J gene: TRBJ1-4; V gene: TRBV5-1; D gene: TRBD1
CDR3 protein: SVERQTSQETQY; J gene: TRBJ2-5; V gene: TRBV29-1; D gene: NA
CDR3 protein: ASSLTTAQETQY; J gene: TRBJ2-5; V gene: TRBV5-6; D gene: NA
CDR3 protein: ASSLPGQADGYT; J gene: TRBJ1-2; V gene: TRBV28; D gene: TRBD1
CDR3 protein: AWETGLNSPLH; J gene: TRBJ1-6; V gene: TRBV30; D gene: NA
CDR3 protein: ASGLGTGTNEKLF; J gene: TRBJ1-4; V gene: TRBV12-5; D gene: NA
CDR3 protein: ASSYSGTLRDGYT; J gene: TRBJ1-2; V gene: TRBV6-2/TRBV6-3; D gene: NA
CDR3 protein: AWQNGGTEAF; J gene: TRBJ1-1; V gene: TRBV30; D gene: NA
CDR3 protein: ASKLGAGAYEQY; J gene: TRBJ2-7; V gene: TRBV19; D gene: TRBD2
CDR3 protein: SARRAGAGQETQY; J gene: TRBJ2-5; V gene: TRBV20-1; D gene: TRBD2
CDR3 protein: ASSTGTSVDTQY; J gene: TRBJ2-3; V gene: TRBV7-3; D gene: TRBD2
CDR3 protein: ASAADGGRPFLDTEAF; J gene: TRBJ1-1; V gene: TRBV19; D gene: NA
CDR3 protein: ASSLLGTSGRARSAY; J gene: TRBJ2-7; V gene: TRBV27; D gene: TRBD2
CDR3 protein: SVGQVWGNTEAF; J gene: TRBJ1-1; V gene: TRBV29-1; D gene: NA
CDR3 protein: ASSMVRETQY; J gene: TRBJ2-5; V gene: TRBV5-4; D gene: NA
CDR3 protein: ASSWDIRMNTEAF; J gene: TRBJ1-1; V gene: TRBV12-3/TRBV12-4; D gene: NA
CDR3 protein: ASSTGAGISYEQY; J gene: TRBJ2-7; V gene: TRBV19; D gene: NA
CDR3 protein: AISVTSGGSNEQF; J gene: TRBJ2-1; V gene: TRBV10-3; D gene: TRBD2
CDR3 protein: ASSGDSFGEAF; J gene: TRBJ1-1; V gene: TRBV5-1; D gene: NA
CDR3 protein: ASSLGQQNTEAF; J gene: TRBJ1-1; V gene: TRBV12-3/TRBV12-4; D gene: NA
CDR3 protein: SVADRRNSPLH; J gene: TRBJ1-6; V gene: TRBV29-1; D gene: NA
CDR3 protein: ASSIGRVHNDEKLS; J gene: TRBJ1-4; V gene: TRBV19; D gene: NA
CDR3 protein: GTGDQETQY; J gene: TRBJ2-5; V gene: TRBV7-9; D gene: TRBD1
CDR3 protein: ASSLAGLLAEAF; J gene: TRBJ1-1; V gene: TRBV28; D gene: NA
CDR3 protein: ASTKDGSYEQY; J gene: TRBJ2-7; V gene: TRBV2; D gene: NA
CDR3 protein: AWTPARGQWTTNEKLF; J gene: TRBJ1-4; V gene: TRBV30; D gene: TRBD1
CDR3 protein: SVEVGLGQETQY; J gene: TRBJ2-5; V gene: TRBV29-1; D gene: NA
CDR3 protein: ASSLNFLDDSPLH; J gene: TRBJ1-6; V gene: TRBV27; D gene: NA
CDR3 protein: ASSLRPTDTEAF; J gene: TRBJ1-1; V gene: TRBV11-3; D gene: NA
CDR3 protein: ATSRDRSRLAGQVQY; J gene: TRBJ2-7; V gene: TRBV15; D gene: TRBD2
CDR3 protein: ASSNSETGVTEAF; J gene: TRBJ1-1; V gene: TRBV7-9; D gene: NA
CDR3 protein: ASSLDPWGQGSGGYT; J gene: TRBJ1-2; V gene: TRBV5-1; D gene: TRBD1
CDR3 protein: ASKLTGGLIRETQY; J gene: TRBJ2-5; V gene: TRBV6-1; D gene: TRBD1
CDR3 protein: ASKSGEWSDQPQH; J gene: TRBJ1-5; V gene: TRBV19; D gene: NA
CDR3 protein: ASSGLNQPQH; J gene: TRBJ1-5; V gene: TRBV12-3/TRBV12-4; D gene: NA
CDR3 protein: SARRGQGGNSPLH; J gene: TRBJ1-6; V gene: TRBV20-1; D gene: TRBD1
CDR3 protein: ASSLDGGRSTEAF; J gene: TRBJ1-1; V gene: TRBV5-1; D gene: NA
CDR3 protein: ASSYKAGNTEAF; J gene: TRBJ1-1; V gene: TRBV6-5; D gene: NA
CDR3 protein: ASSPRGAYNTEAF; J gene: TRBJ1-1; V gene: TRBV18; D gene: NA
CDR3 protein: ASSARREQF; J gene: TRBJ2-1; V gene: TRBV6-1; D gene: NA
CDR3 protein: SVLDRDNYGYT; J gene: TRBJ1-2; V gene: TRBV29-1; D gene: NA
CDR3 protein: ASSFTQGVNEQY; J gene: TRBJ2-7; V gene: TRBV11-1; D gene: TRBD1
CDR3 protein: ASGGTGRNTEAF; J gene: TRBJ1-1; V gene: TRBV25-1; D gene: TRBD1
CDR3 protein: ASSEGRPNQPQH; J gene: TRBJ1-5; V gene: TRBV19; D gene: NA
CDR3 protein: ASSSGQGEREKLF; J gene: TRBJ1-4; V gene: TRBV7-9; D gene: TRBD1
CDR3 protein: ASLRTGETYEQY; J gene: TRBJ2-7; V gene: TRBV2; D gene: TRBD1
CDR3 protein: ASSVKSALGYT; J gene: TRBJ1-2; V gene: TRBV5-1; D gene: NA
CDR3 protein: SVEQGGLKDGYT; J gene: TRBJ1-2; V gene: TRBV29-1; D gene: TRBD1
CDR3 protein: SAWRATEKLF; J gene: TRBJ1-4; V gene: TRBV20-1; D gene: NA
CDR3 protein: ASSYSGRKLQNTEAF; J gene: TRBJ1-1; V gene: TRBV6-9; D gene: NA
CDR3 protein: ASTPGTTSSYEQY; J gene: TRBJ2-7; V gene: TRBV2; D gene: NA
CDR3 protein: ASSFQQARSTEAF; J gene: TRBJ1-1; V gene: TRBV7-9; D gene: NA
CDR3 protein: ASSQPGTDQETQY; J gene: TRBJ2-5; V gene: TRBV4-1; D gene: TRBD1
CDR3 protein: ASSSGVPGVGAVDEQY; J gene: TRBJ2-7; V gene: TRBV5-1; D gene: NA
CDR3 protein: ASSEGWVDNQPQH; J gene: TRBJ1-5; V gene: TRBV6-1; D gene: NA